These T cell receptor beta chains were read from a single sample in a study of CD8+ T cells in alopecia areata. The table came from immunoSEQ multiplex PCR; TCRdb's copy has only in-frame clones and leaves some out. The table records 45,000 to 70,000 clones, approximately 96% of them present only once. This sample comprised CD8+ T cells sorted from blood, obtained at week 0. The receptors derive from a human donor with alopecia areata. Each CDR3 is given without its conserved first and last residue. A D gene is named only where the DNA matches it firmly.

d_call v_call cdr3_aa
TRBD1 TRBV5-4 ASSFTGAGELF
NA TRBV4-1 ASSQVPSEYNEQF
TRBD1 TRBV7-9 ASRQPPGQGSDEQF
NA TRBV13 ASSLRGRQIEKLF
NA TRBV6-4 ASSELPYNEQF
TRBD1 TRBV12-5 ASGLVLGTGDQPQH
TRBD2 TRBV2 ASSEVNSGDTDTQY
NA TRBV6-5 ASSYKSYNEQF
NA TRBV18 ASSPKSTVTQY
NA TRBV7-6 ASNPPGGDTEAF
TRBD2 TRBV18 ASSRPGLATDTQY
NA TRBV5-1 ASSLAFGSGVTYEQY
TRBD1 TRBV6-5 ASSATGGNNEQF
TRBD2 TRBV27 ASSSGGYEQY
TRBD1 TRBV6-1 ASSEWTGVNEKLF
NA TRBV6-8 ASSYMHHKSDTGELF
TRBD1 TRBV5-1 ASRLGTGGPNTEAF
NA TRBV19 ASSILTGELF
NA TRBV7-9 ASSLDGAEAF
TRBD2 TRBV19 ASSTLWRGVDEQF
NA TRBV5-1 ASSLGGDNEQF
NA TRBV20-1 SARDGSIQY